Each of the 17 T cell receptor beta chains below was sequenced from the same sample in a study of blood T cell repertoires in COVID-19. Assay: immunoSEQ multiplex PCR; the TCRdb copy retains only in-frame clones and omits some. In the table there are some 490,000 clones, approximately 91% of which are singletons. The sample comprised PBMCs or T cells enriched from blood (not recorded which). These receptor sequences come from a woman aged 60-70 years who had recovered from COVID-19.

V is TRBV30 and J is TRBJ2-7; D is possibly TRBD1 (6 bases). CDR1 is GTSNPN and CDR2 is SVGIG in the germline V gene (reference sequence). Deletions cut 1 base from V and 4 bases from J, with 14 bases between. The CDR3 is 14 amino acids. The CDR3 loop reads CAWSGTGTQYEQYF. DNA of the CDR3: TGTGCCTGGAGTGGGACCGGGACACAATACGAGCAGTACTTC.

V and J are TRBV7-9 and TRBJ1-4; D may be TRBD1 (5 bases). From germline, CDR1 is SEHNR and CDR2 FQNEAQ (reference sequence). Trimming took 1 base from V and 7 from J, leaving 16 bases between them. This CDR3 has 16 amino acids. The DNA for the CDR3 is TGTGCCAGCAGCTTAGGAGCAGGGCCGTCTAGTGAAAAACTGTTTTTT. It codes for CASSLGAGPSSEKLFF.

The V gene is TRBV2, the J gene TRBJ2-4, with TRBD1 matching over 10 bases. The V segment lost 11 bases and the J segment 0 bases; nucleotides outside the gene matches: 13. The length of the CDR3 is 17 residues. From germline, CDR1 is SNHLY and CDR2 FYNNEI. CDR3 in DNA: TGTGCCTGTACGATGACAGGGGGCCCTCTAGCCAAAAACATTCAGTACTTC. Translation: CACTMTGGPLAKNIQYF.

A few counts support this clone. The chain carries TRBV3-1 (or the pseudogene TRBV3-2) and TRBJ2-7, with 10 positions matching TRBD1. In germline, CDR1 is LGHDT, CDR2 YNNKEL (reference sequence). Trimming at V came to 4 bases and at J to 3 bases, leaving 6 bases not matched to a gene. The CDR3 has 15 amino acids. This CDR3 reads CASSRQGARSYEQYF. In nucleotides, the CDR3 is TGTGCCAGCAGCCGACAGGGGGCGCGAAGCTACGAGCAGTACTTC.

The count of this clone is one. The chain combines TRBV30 with TRBJ2-3; 14 bases are a match to TRBD2. CDR1 is GTSNPN and CDR2 is SVGIG in the germline V gene (reference sequence). V was clipped by 3 bases and J by 2 bases; unmatched bases: 7. The length of the CDR3 is 17 residues. DNA for the CDR3: TGTGCCTGGAGCCCGGGACTAGCGGGGGCGACCACAGATACGCAGTATTTT. Translated, it gives CAWSPGLAGATTDTQYF.

This clone was observed a single time. This rearrangement joins TRBV3-1 (or the pseudogene TRBV3-2) to TRBJ1-2, with 8 bases fitting TRBD1. J lost 3 bases, V lost 0 bases, and 6 bases had no gene match. The CDR3 extends over 16 amino acids. Germline V gene data show CDR1 as LGHDT and CDR2 as YNNKEL (reference sequence). The CDR3, as DNA: TGTGCCAGCAGCCAAGATTACGCGACAGGGGACTATGGCTACACCTTC. This sequence encodes CASSQDYATGDYGYTF.

The gene calls are TRBV21-1 and TRBJ2-5; whether TRBD2, the table's D call, matches the DNA was not checked. TRBV21-1 is termed a pseudogene. This CDR3 contains 17 residues. The CDR3 DNA reads as TGTGCCAGCAGCAAATGCCCTAGCAACTGGTACCAAGAGACCCAGTACTTC. Translating it yields CASSKCPSNWYQETQYF.

The V call is TRBV6-1, the J call TRBJ2-7, with TRBD1 matching over 8 bases. The V and J ends lost 6 bases and 2 bases, in that order; junction bases with no gene match: 6. This CDR3 is built from 14 residues. From germline, CDR1 is MNHNS and CDR2 SASEGT. The CDR3 loop is CASRHGQGTYEQYF. Written as DNA, the CDR3 is TGTGCCAGCAGACATGGACAGGGAACCTACGAGCAGTACTTC.

This clone is a singleton in its sample. The DNA for the CDR3 is TGTGCCAGCAGCTTAAGAACAGGGGGCTATGGCTACACCTTC. This translates into CASSLRTGGYGYTF. The rearrangement links TRBV11-3 to TRBJ1-2; 8 nucleotides align to TRBD1. Germline V gives CDR1 SGHNT, CDR2 YENEEA. Trimming cost V 2 bases and J 4 bases; bases outside gene matches: 3. This CDR3 comprises 14 residues.

The V call is TRBV3-1 (or the pseudogene TRBV3-2), the J call TRBJ2-7; TRBD1 matches at 7 bases. Germline-derived CDR1 and CDR2 are LGHDT and YNNKEL (reference sequence). V trimming: 1 base; J trimming: 3 bases; junction bases outside the gene matches: 6. The CDR3 is 15 amino acids. The DNA for the CDR3 is TGTGCCAGCAGCCAAGTTTCAGACAGGGACTACGAGCAGTACGTC. It codes for CASSQVSDRDYEQYV.

The genes are TRBV6-5 and TRBJ2-6; possible D gene TRBD2, 6 bases. V lost 6 bases and J lost 3, with 12 bases in between. Germline V gene lookup returns CDR1 MNHEY and CDR2 SVGAGI. The CDR3 extends over 15 amino acids. In DNA, the CDR3 is TGTGCCAGCAGGGCCGGGGGTGTTGGGGCCAACGTCCTGACTTTC. This encodes CASRAGGVGANVLTF.

V and J are TRBV5-1 and TRBJ2-5; D is undetermined. The V end lost 0 bases, the J end lost 3 bases, and 6 bases lay between the germline ends. Germline CDR1 reads SGHRS; CDR2 reads YFSETQ. The CDR3 length is 13 residues. DNA for the CDR3: TGCGCCAGCAGCTTGGGCAGAAAAGAGACCCAGTACTTC. Translation gives CASSLGRKETQYF.

The chain links TRBV2 to TRBJ1-3; 7 bases line up with TRBD1. Per the germline V gene, CDR1 is SNHLY and CDR2 is FYNNEI. The CDR3 has 16 residues. Germline trimming cut 4 bases from V and 4 bases from J; bases unmatched to any gene: 10. The CDR3 loop reads CASSGSGQRTGNTIYF. CDR3 coding DNA: TGTGCCAGCAGTGGATCGGGACAGCGGACGGGAAACACCATATATTTT.

This sequence joins TRBV27 and TRBJ2-3; unclear D gene. The germline V and J ends were trimmed by 5 bases and 3 bases, with 15 bases remaining between them. The CDR3 is 15 residues long. CDR1 and CDR2 (germline): MNHEY, SMNVEV (reference sequence). The CDR3 loop reads CASSLTMVVTDTQYF. As DNA, the CDR3 is TGTGCCAGCAGTCTAACCATGGTAGTGACAGATACGCAGTATTTT.

This clone showed up just a few times. The gene calls are TRBV9 and TRBJ2-7; D remains unclear. The CDR3 spans 15 residues. Between the trimmed V and J ends, which lost 2 bases and 6 bases, there was a span of 18 bases. From germline, CDR1 is SGDLS and CDR2 YYNGEE. The CDR3 reads CASSVSSVEYSEQYF. DNA for the CDR3: TGTGCCAGCAGCGTTTCATCCGTCGAATACAGCGAGCAGTACTTC. Looking up the rest from reference TRBV9 and TRBJ2-7 gives the full variable domain: DSGVTQTPKHLITATGQRVTLRCSPRSGDLSVYWYQQSLDQGLQFLIQYYNGEERAKGNILERFSAQQFPDLHSELNLSSLELGDSALYFCASSVSSVEYSEQYFGPGTRLTVT.

Of note for this clone: The junction departs from the called germline gene at one end, perhaps through a read error. The chain recombines TRBV19 with TRBJ1-1; TRBD1 matches 10 bases. Germline V gene lookup returns CDR1 LNHDA and CDR2 SQIVND (reference sequence). The CDR3 loop spans 14 amino acids. In DNA form, the CDR3 reads TGTGCCAGTAGAATAGGGACAGGGGACACTGAAGCTTTCTTT. Its protein is CASRIGTGDTEAFF.

With respect to this clone: The same CDR3 is also encoded by other DNA sequences in this sample. This chain joins TRBV28 and TRBJ2-1, with a tentative D call TRBD1 (5 bases). The CDR3 is 12 amino acids. V lost 6 bases to trimming and J lost 4 bases, with 7 bases between them. Germline loops: CDR1 MDHEN, CDR2 SYDVKM. The CDR3: CASSDSYNEQFF. CDR3 nucleotides: TGTGCCAGCAGCGACAGTTACAATGAGCAGTTCTTC.